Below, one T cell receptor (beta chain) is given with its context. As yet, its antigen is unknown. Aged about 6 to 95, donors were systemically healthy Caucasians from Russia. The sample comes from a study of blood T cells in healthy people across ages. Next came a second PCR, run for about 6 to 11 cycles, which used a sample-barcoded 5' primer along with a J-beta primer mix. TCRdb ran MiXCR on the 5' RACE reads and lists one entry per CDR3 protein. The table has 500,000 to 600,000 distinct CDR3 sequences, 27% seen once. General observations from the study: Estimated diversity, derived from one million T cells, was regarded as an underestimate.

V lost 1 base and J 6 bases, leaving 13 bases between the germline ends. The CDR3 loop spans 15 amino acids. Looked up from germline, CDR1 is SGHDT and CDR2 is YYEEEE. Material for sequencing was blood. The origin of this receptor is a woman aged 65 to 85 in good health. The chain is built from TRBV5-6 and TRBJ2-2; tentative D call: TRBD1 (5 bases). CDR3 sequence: CASSLRVGPPGELFF. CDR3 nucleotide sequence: TGTGCCAGCAGCTTGCGTGTGGGGCCCCCCGGGGAGCTGTTTTTT.